The 24 T cell receptor beta chains given below trace back to one sample, sequenced in a study of identical twins. TCRdb redid the calling of the 5' RACE reads with MiXCR, one entry per CDR3 protein. The sample carries around 550,000 distinct CDR3 sequences, 12% to 15% recorded once. These records were also assigned to another study, of yellow fever vaccine responses in identical twins.

Sequencing was done on a sample of CD4+ T cells sorted from blood. The receptors come from a woman in her late teens or twenties in good health.

This clonotype occurred a few times. V usage is TRBV7-3 and J usage is TRBJ2-1, with TRBD2 matching over 7 bases. V lost 3 bases to trimming and J lost 0 bases; unmatched junction nucleotides: 5. CDR1 and CDR2 (germline): SGHTA, FQGTGA. The CDR3 spans 16 residues. The CDR3 coding sequence is TGTGCCAGCAGCTTGCTAGCGGAGGGCTCCTACAATGAGCAGTTCTTC. Protein: CASSLLAEGSYNEQFF.

The chain couples TRBV6-2 or TRBV6-3 to TRBJ1-3; no firm D call. From germline, CDR1 is MNHEY and CDR2 SVGEGT. The CDR3 totals 14 residues. Trimming removed 2 bases from V and 3 bases from J, with 8 bases in between. The CDR3 coding sequence is TGTGCCAGCAGTTACAGCGCAGTTGGAAACACCATATATTTT. Translated: CASSYSAVGNTIYF.

This chain joins TRBV19 and TRBJ2-2, with 12 bases fitting TRBD1. CDR1 is LNHDA and CDR2 is SQIVND in the germline V gene (reference sequence). V was pared by 6 bases and J by 1 base, with 9 bases of the junction left unmatched. The CDR3 runs to 18 residues. The CDR3 DNA is TGTGCCAGTAGCTTGGGACAGGGGGCATTCGGGAACACCGGGGAGCTGTTTTTT. Amino acids: CASSLGQGAFGNTGELFF.

This clonotype was found a few times. This chain joins TRBV2 and TRBJ2-7; 8 bases fit TRBD1. The V gene end was trimmed by 1 base and the J gene end by 5 bases; junction bases not matched to a gene: 4. This CDR3 region has 14 residues. Germline CDR1 and CDR2: SNHLY and FYNNEI. CDR3 residues: CASSEEQGAHEQYV. For the CDR3, the DNA is TGTGCCAGCAGTGAAGAGCAGGGGGCGCACGAGCAGTACGTC.

This clonotype has a handful of counts. V gene TRBV7-9 combines with J gene TRBJ2-1, with D perhaps matching TRBD1 or TRBD2 (5 bases each). Germline CDR1 is SEHNR and CDR2 is FQNEAQ (reference sequence). V gave up 3 bases and J gave up 4 bases, with 16 bases separating them. The CDR3 contains 16 residues. The CDR3 nucleotides read TGTGCCAGCAGCTTGAAATTAGAGTGGGGGTACAATGAGCAGTTCTTC. Translated: CASSLKLEWGYNEQFF.

This clonotype appeared a few times. The rearrangement uses TRBV7-6 and TRBJ2-5; D gene ambiguous. Deletions cut 1 base from V and 0 bases from J, with 18 bases between. This CDR3 has 18 residues. Germline V gene sequence: CDR1 SGHVS, CDR2 FNYEAQ. The CDR3 bases are TGTGCCAGCAGCTTAGAGTCCTACAGCGTCTCGTACCAAGAGACCCAGTACTTC. It encodes CASSLESYSVSYQETQYF.

A note on this clonotype: At one end the junction does not follow the germline gene, possibly because of a read error. The rearrangement uses TRBV20-1 and TRBJ2-7, with TRBD2 matching over 15 bases. Germline CDR1 DFQATT, CDR2 SNEGSKA (reference sequence). There are 16 residues in the CDR3. CDR3 nucleotides: TGCTGTGCTAGAGATCGGACTAGCGGGAGGGCCTACGAGCAGTACTTC. It is translated as CCARDRTSGRAYEQYF.

In this sample, this clonotype turned up a few times. The chain joins TRBV2 to TRBJ1-5; D unclear. Germline V CDR1 and CDR2: SNHLY, FYNNEI. Trimming left V 4 bases short and J 1 base short, with 5 bases between. This CDR3 has 13 residues. CDR3: CASSGESNQPQHF. Here the CDR3 DNA reads TGTGCCAGCAGTGGAGAGAGCAATCAGCCCCAGCATTTT.

This clonotype was detected many times. The V call is TRBV10-2, the J call TRBJ1-2, with 10 bases identical to TRBD1. Germline V lookup: CDR1 WSHSY, CDR2 SAAADI. CDR3 length: 14 residues. The trim removed 4 bases at V and 4 bases at J, leaving 3 bases unmatched. The CDR3 loop reads CASSVGQGSYGYTF. CDR3 nucleotides: TGCGCCAGCAGTGTGGGACAGGGGAGCTATGGCTACACCTTC.

The chain joins TRBV12-3 or TRBV12-4 to TRBJ2-1; TRBD2 aligns across 9 bases. Losses at the gene ends were 6 bases for V and 1 base for J; bases not matched to a gene: 4. CDR3 size: 15 residues. The DNA of the CDR3 is TGTGCCAGCAGCGCGGGGGGGCGGTCCTACAATGAGCAGTTCTTC. Amino acid sequence: CASSAGGRSYNEQFF.

This clonotype was observed a handful of times. V usage is TRBV12-3 or TRBV12-4 and J usage is TRBJ2-5, with TRBD2 matching 9 bases. V shed 5 bases and J 9 bases; nucleotides not matched to a gene: 16. This CDR3 contains 16 residues. The CDR3 nucleotides read TGTGCCAGCAGTGCCCCCGGGACTAGCCTCCGGGAGCCCCAGTACTTC. Translation gives CASSAPGTSLREPQYF.

This clonotype was counted between two and nine times. The DNA for the CDR3 is TGTGCCACCAGTGACTCATTGGACAGGAACTATGGCTACACCTTC. Encoded protein: CATSDSLDRNYGYTF. The chain recombines TRBV24-1 with TRBJ1-2; the match to TRBD1 covers 7 bases. V lost 4 bases and J lost 2; bases outside the gene matches: 6. Germline V gives CDR1 KGHDR, CDR2 SFDVKD. This CDR3 comprises 15 residues.

The chain combines TRBV11-3 with TRBJ2-1, with no clear D. This CDR3 region has 17 residues. Germline CDR1 reads SGHNT; CDR2 reads YENEEA. Trimming removed 1 base at V and 5 bases at J, with 18 bases between. The CDR3 DNA sequence: TGTGCCAGCAGCTTAGTCCGCGTACAAAAAGGAGACAATGAGCAGTTCTTC. Translating gives CASSLVRVQKGDNEQFF.

The V gene is TRBV20-1, the J gene TRBJ2-1; TRBD1 aligns across 8 bases. This CDR3 is 15 amino acids long. V lost 1 base, J lost 1 base, and 3 bases stayed unmatched. The V gene's germline CDR1 is DFQATT and CDR2 SNEGSKA (reference sequence). CDR3: CSARVTGGSYNEQFF. Written as DNA, the CDR3 is TGCAGTGCTAGAGTCACAGGGGGTTCCTACAATGAGCAGTTCTTC.

The V call is TRBV7-8, the J call TRBJ1-2; D perhaps matches TRBD1 (5 bases). The CDR3 sequence is 15 residues long. Germline loops: CDR1 SGHVS, CDR2 FQNEAQ. V was pared by 1 base and J by 2 bases, with 11 bases between. In DNA form, the CDR3 reads TGTGCCAGCAGCTTAGTAGGGCAGGGCAACTATGGCTACACCTTC. Translation gives CASSLVGQGNYGYTF.

The J gene is TRBJ1-4, the V gene TRBV4-1, with 10 bases lining up with TRBD1. There are 16 residues in the CDR3. CDR1 MGHRA and CDR2 YSYEKL come from the germline V gene. Germline trimming cut 0 bases from V and 7 bases from J; bases unmatched to any gene: 5. CDR3 in amino acids: CASSQDGDRGREKLFF. CDR3 nucleotides: TGCGCCAGCAGCCAAGATGGGGACAGGGGACGTGAAAAACTGTTTTTT.

The J gene is TRBJ2-1, the V gene TRBV4-1; the D is unclear. The CDR3 loop spans 14 amino acids. Trimming cost V 3 bases and J 6 bases, with 12 bases left between them. CDR1 and CDR2 (germline): MGHRA, YSYEKL. The CDR3, as DNA: TGCGCCAGCAGCCACCCCTCTGTTACCAATGAGCAGTTCTTC. Translation: CASSHPSVTNEQFF.

This clonotype was detected a few times. This rearrangement joins TRBV24-1 to TRBJ2-1, with unresolved D. Germline lookup yields CDR1 KGHDR and CDR2 SFDVKD. V was shortened by 3 bases and J by 8 bases, with 13 bases between the two germline ends. CDR3 length: 14 amino acids. The CDR3 protein is CATSDPKYSYEQFF. In DNA, the CDR3 is TGTGCCACCAGTGATCCAAAATATTCGTATGAGCAGTTCTTC.

This clonotype has a handful of counts. The genes are TRBV6-5 and TRBJ2-1, with TRBD2 matching 9 bases. Germline CDR1 is MNHEY and CDR2 is SVGAGI. This CDR3 is 14 amino acids long. J gave up 3 bases and V 10 bases, and 7 bases lay outside the gene matches. The chain's CDR3 is CATSSGTLYNEQFF. The CDR3 DNA reads as TGTGCCACCTCTAGCGGGACCCTCTACAATGAGCAGTTCTTC.

This clonotype was seen more than once but under ten times. The chain joins TRBV15 to TRBJ1-5, with a weak D call TRBD1 (5 bases). The CDR3 runs 17 residues. The V gene's germline CDR1 is LNHNV and CDR2 YYDKDF (reference sequence). The V and J ends lost 1 base and 0 bases respectively, with 13 bases between them. The CDR3 DNA follows: TGTGCCACCAGCAGAGCCGGGACCGGATATAGCAATCAGCCCCAGCATTTT. As protein: CATSRAGTGYSNQPQHF.

V gene TRBV5-1 combines with J gene TRBJ2-1; TRBD2 matches 8 bases. V lost 4 bases and J lost 9; bases outside the gene matches: 12. Per germline, CDR1 SGHRS and CDR2 YFSETQ. This CDR3 has 15 amino acids. This CDR3 is CASSHIAGQGAEQFF. CDR3 coding DNA: TGCGCCAGCAGCCACATAGCGGGACAAGGCGCTGAGCAGTTCTTC.

The chain is built from TRBV29-1 and TRBJ1-2, with a weak D call TRBD1 (5 bases). This CDR3 has 12 amino acids. Germline CDR1 reads SQVTM; CDR2 reads ANQGSEA. The ends were cut back, 2 bases at V and 7 bases at J, with 11 bases in the middle. The CDR3 sequence is CSVENAGGGYTF. Here the CDR3 DNA reads TGCAGCGTTGAAAACGCCGGGGGTGGCTACACCTTC.

The rearrangement joins TRBV20-1 to TRBJ2-7; TRBD1 or TRBD2 may be the D gene (6 bases each). Germline loops: CDR1 DFQATT, CDR2 SNEGSKA (reference sequence). With 1 base removed from V and 3 bases from J, the gap between germline ends came to 10 bases. The CDR3 totals 13 residues. The CDR3 loop reads CSARVGGVYEQYF. CDR3 nucleotide sequence: TGCAGTGCTAGAGTGGGGGGCGTCTACGAGCAGTACTTC.

The chain recombines TRBV12-3 or TRBV12-4 with TRBJ2-2, with TRBD1 matching over 9 bases. CDR3 length equals 14 residues. The V segment lost 11 bases and the J segment 4 bases; nucleotides outside the gene matches: 8. CDR3 nucleotides: TGTGCCCTACAGGGACAGGGATCCACCGGGGAGCTGTTTTTT. Encoded protein: CALQGQGSTGELFF.